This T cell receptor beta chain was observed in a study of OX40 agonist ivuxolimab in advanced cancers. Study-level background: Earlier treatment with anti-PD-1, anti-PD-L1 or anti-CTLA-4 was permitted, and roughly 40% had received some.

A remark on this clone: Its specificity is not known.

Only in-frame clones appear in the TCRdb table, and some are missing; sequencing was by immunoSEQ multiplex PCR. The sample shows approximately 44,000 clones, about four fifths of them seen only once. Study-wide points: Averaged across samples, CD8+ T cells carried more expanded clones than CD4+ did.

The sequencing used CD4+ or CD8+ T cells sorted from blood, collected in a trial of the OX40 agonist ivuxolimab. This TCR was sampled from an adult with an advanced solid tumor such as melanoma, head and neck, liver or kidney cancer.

CDR3 sequence: CASGRGADTQYF. The CDR3 coding sequence is TGCGCCAGTGGACGAGGGGCAGATACGCAGTATTTT. The chain joins TRBV10-2 to TRBJ2-3; the D gene could be TRBD1 or TRBD2 (5 bases each). With 9 bases removed from V and 4 bases from J, the gap between germline ends came to 11 bases. In germline, CDR1 is WSHSY, CDR2 SAAADI. The CDR3 has 12 amino acids.